Shown below are 3 T cell receptor beta chains from a single sample sequenced in a study of OX40 agonist ivuxolimab in advanced cancers. The assay was immunoSEQ multiplex PCR, and TCRdb's table has in-frame clones only and misses some. The sample shows tens of thousands of clones, 75% to 90% of them seen only once. Specimen: CD4+ or CD8+ T cells sorted from blood, collected in a trial of the OX40 agonist ivuxolimab. These receptors were obtained from an adult with an advanced solid tumor such as melanoma, head and neck, liver or kidney cancer.

This clone was seen more than once but under ten times. In DNA form, the CDR3 reads TGTGCCAGCAGCACCCCCGACGTGGAGCAGTACTTC. It encodes CASSTPDVEQYF. The chain couples TRBV5-4 to TRBJ2-7; no reliable D call. V lost 4 bases, J lost 7 bases, and 12 bases lay in between. Germline CDR1 is SGHNT and CDR2 is YYREEE (reference sequence). CDR3 size: 12 residues.

Here the CDR3 DNA reads TGTGCCAGCAGTGAAGCCGACAGAGGGGGTCAGCCCCAGCATTTT. It codes for CASSEADRGGQPQHF. The chain couples TRBV6-1 to TRBJ1-5; tentative D call: TRBD1 (6 bases). The CDR3 runs to 15 residues. Per germline, CDR1 MNHNS and CDR2 SASEGT. Trimming cost V 0 bases and J 6 bases, with 12 bases left between them.

This chain connects TRBV19 to TRBJ2-3, with D unresolved. V was clipped by 0 bases and J by 11 bases, with 6 bases between them. In germline, CDR1 is LNHDA, CDR2 SQIVND (reference sequence). The CDR3 covers 11 residues. This chain's CDR3 is CASSIESVQYF. DNA of the CDR3: TGTGCCAGTAGTATAGAGAGTGTGCAGTATTTT.